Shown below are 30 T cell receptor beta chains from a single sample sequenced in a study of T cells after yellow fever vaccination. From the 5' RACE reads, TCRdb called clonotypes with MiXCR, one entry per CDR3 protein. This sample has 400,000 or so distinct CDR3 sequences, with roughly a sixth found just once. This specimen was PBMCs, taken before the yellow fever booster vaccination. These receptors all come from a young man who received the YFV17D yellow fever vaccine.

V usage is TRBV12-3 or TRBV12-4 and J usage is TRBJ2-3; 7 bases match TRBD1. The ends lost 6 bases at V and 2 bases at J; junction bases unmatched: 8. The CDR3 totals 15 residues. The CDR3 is CASRQTGASTDTQYF. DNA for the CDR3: TGTGCCAGCAGGCAAACAGGGGCCTCCACAGATACGCAGTATTTT.

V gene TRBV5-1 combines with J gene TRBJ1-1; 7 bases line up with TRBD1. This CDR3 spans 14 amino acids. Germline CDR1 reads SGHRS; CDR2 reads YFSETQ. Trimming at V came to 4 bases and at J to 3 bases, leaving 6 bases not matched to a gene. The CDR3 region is CASSGRTGDTEAFF. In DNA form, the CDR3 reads TGCGCCAGCAGCGGACGCACAGGGGACACTGAAGCTTTCTTT.

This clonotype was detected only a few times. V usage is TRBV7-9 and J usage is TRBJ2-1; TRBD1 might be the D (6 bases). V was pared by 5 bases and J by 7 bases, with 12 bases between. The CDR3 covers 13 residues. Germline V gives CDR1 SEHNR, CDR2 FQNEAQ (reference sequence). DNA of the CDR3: TGTGCCAGCAGCCCGGAGGACAGAAATGAGCAGTTCTTC. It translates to CASSPEDRNEQFF.

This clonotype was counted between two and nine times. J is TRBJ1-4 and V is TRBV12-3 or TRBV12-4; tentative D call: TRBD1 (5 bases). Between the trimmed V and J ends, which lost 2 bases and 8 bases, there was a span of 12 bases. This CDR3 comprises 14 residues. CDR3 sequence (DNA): TGTGCCAGCAGTTTAAGATCGGGGGAGGAAAAACTGTTTTTT. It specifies CASSLRSGEEKLFF.

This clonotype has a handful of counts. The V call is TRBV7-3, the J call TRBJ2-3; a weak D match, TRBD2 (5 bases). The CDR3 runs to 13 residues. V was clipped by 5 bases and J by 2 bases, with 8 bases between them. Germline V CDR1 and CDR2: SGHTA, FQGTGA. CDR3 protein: CASSPGNTDTQYF. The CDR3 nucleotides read TGTGCCAGCAGCCCGGGAAACACAGATACGCAGTATTTT.

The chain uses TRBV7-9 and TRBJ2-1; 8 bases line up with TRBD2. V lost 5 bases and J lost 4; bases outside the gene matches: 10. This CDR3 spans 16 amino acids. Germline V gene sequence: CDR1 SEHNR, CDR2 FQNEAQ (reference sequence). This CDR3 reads CASSPRGRGAYNEQFF. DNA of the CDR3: TGTGCCAGCAGCCCGCGGGGGCGGGGGGCATACAATGAGCAGTTCTTC.

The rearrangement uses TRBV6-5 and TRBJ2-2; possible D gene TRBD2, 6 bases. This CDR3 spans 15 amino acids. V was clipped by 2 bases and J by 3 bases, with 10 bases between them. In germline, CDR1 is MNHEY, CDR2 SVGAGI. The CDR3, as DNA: TGTGCCAGCAGTTACGCGGGGCCGGACACCGGGGAGCTGTTTTTT. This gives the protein CASSYAGPDTGELFF.

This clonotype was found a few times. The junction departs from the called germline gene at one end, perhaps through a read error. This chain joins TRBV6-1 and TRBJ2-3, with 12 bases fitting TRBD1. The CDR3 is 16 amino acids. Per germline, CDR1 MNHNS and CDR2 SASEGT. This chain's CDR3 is CASKDTGTGGTDTQYF. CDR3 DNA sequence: TGTGCCAGCAAGGATACCGGGACAGGGGGCACGGATACGCAGTATTTT.

The chain's CDR3 is CASSLTRGLAFF. CDR3 coding DNA: TGTGCCAGCAGCCTAACCCGGGGCTTAGCGTTTTTT. The rearrangement uses TRBV12-3 or TRBV12-4 and TRBJ1-4, with a tentative D call TRBD1 (5 bases). This CDR3 has 12 amino acids. V was clipped by 6 bases and J by 16 bases, with 18 bases between them.

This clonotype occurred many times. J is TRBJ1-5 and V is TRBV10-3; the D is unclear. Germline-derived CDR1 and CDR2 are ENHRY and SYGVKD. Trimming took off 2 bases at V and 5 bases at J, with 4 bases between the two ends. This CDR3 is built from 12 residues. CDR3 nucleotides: TGTGCCATCAGTGAGGTGGATCAGCCCCAGCATTTT. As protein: CAISEVDQPQHF.

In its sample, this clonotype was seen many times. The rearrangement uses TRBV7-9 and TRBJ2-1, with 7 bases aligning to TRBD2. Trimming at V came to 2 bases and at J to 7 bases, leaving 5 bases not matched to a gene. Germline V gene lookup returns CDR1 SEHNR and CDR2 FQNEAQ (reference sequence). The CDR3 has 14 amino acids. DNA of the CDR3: TGTGCCAGCAGCTTATGGCTAGCGGAAAATGAGCAGTTCTTC. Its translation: CASSLWLAENEQFF.

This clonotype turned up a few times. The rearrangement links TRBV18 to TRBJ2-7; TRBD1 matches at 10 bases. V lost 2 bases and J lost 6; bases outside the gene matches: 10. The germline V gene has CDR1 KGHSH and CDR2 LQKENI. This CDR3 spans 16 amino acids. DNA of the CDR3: TGTGCCAGCTCACCATCTGGTCCGGGACAGGGGCGCGAGCAGTACGTC. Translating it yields CASSPSGPGQGREQYV.

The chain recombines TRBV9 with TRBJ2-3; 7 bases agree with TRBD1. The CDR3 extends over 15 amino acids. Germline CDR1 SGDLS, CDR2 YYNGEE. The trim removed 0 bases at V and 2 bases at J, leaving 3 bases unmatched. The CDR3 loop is CASSVGDRVTDTQYF. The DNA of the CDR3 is TGTGCCAGCAGCGTAGGGGACAGAGTCACAGATACGCAGTATTTT.

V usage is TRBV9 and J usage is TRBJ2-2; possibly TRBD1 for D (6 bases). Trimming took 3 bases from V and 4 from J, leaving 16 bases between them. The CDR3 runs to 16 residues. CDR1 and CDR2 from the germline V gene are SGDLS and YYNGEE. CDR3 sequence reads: CASSDDRLLPTGELFF. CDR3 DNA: TGTGCCAGCAGCGATGACAGGTTATTACCCACCGGGGAGCTGTTTTTT.

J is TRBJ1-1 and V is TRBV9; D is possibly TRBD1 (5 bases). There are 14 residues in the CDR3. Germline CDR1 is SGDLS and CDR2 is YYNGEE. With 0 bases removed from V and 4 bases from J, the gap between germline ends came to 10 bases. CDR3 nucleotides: TGTGCCAGCAGCGTAGCTCCTGGGGGCACTGAAGCTTTCTTT. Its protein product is CASSVAPGGTEAFF.

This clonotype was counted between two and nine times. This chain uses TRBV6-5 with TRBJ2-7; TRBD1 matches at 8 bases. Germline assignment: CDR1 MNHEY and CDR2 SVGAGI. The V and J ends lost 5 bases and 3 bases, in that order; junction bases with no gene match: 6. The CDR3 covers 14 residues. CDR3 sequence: CASSKGDRYYEQYF. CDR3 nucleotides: TGTGCCAGCAGTAAGGGGGACAGGTACTACGAGCAGTACTTC.

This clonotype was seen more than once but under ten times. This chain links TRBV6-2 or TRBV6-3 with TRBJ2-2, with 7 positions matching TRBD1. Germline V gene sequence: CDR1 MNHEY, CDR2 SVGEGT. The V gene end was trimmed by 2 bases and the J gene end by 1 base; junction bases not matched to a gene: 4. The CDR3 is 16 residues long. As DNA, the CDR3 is TGTGCCAGCAGTTACAGGGGGCTACAGAACACCGGGGAGCTGTTTTTT. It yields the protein CASSYRGLQNTGELFF.

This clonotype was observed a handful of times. The CDR3 coding sequence is TGCGCCAGCAGCCCTACTCAGGGAGGGGCCCAGTACTTC. Residues: CASSPTQGGAQYF. V usage is TRBV4-3 and J usage is TRBJ2-5; 7 bases map to TRBD2. Germline V lookup: CDR1 LGHNA, CDR2 YSLEER. J lost 9 bases, V lost 4 bases, and 8 bases had no gene match. CDR3 length equals 13 residues.

The CDR3 bases are TGTGCCAGCAGTGGGGGGACTACCATTGAAGAGACCCAGTACTTC. Its translation: CASSGGTTIEETQYF. This rearrangement joins TRBV25-1 to TRBJ2-5; 7 bases are a match to TRBD2. Germline assignment: CDR1 MGHDK and CDR2 SYGVNS. The CDR3 consists of 15 residues. The J segment lost 3 bases and the V segment lost 4 bases, leaving 8 bases of the junction unmatched.

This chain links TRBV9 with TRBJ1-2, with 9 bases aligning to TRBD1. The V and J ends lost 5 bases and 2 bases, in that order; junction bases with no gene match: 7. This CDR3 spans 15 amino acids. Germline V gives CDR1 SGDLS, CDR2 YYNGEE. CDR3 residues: CASSPRTGDNYGYTF. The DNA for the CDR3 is TGTGCCAGCAGTCCTCGGACAGGGGACAACTATGGCTACACCTTC. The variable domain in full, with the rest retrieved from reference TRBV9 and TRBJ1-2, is DSGVTQTPKHLITATGQRVTLRCSPRSGDLSVYWYQQSLDQGLQFLIQYYNGEERAKGNILERFSAQQFPDLHSELNLSSLELGDSALYFCASSPRTGDNYGYTFGSGTRLTVV.

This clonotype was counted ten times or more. CDR3 loop: CASSRAGVDEQFF. DNA of the CDR3: TGCGCCAGCAGTCGAGCGGGGGTCGATGAGCAGTTCTTC. This chain links TRBV5-1 with TRBJ2-1; 8 bases match TRBD2. V shed 5 bases and J 8 bases; nucleotides not matched to a gene: 6. This CDR3 has 13 residues. Germline-derived CDR1 and CDR2 are SGHRS and YFSETQ.

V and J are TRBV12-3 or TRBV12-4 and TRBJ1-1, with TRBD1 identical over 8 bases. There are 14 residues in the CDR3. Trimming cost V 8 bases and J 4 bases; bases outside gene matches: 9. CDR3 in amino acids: CASVRTGWGTEAFF. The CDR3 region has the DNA TGTGCCAGCGTCCGGACAGGGTGGGGCACTGAAGCTTTCTTT.

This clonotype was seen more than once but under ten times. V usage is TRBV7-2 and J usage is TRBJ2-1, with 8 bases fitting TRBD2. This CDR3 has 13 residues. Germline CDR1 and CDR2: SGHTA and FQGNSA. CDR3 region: CVCGGYSYNEQFF. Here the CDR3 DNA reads TGTGTTTGCGGGGGGTACTCCTACAATGAGCAGTTCTTC.

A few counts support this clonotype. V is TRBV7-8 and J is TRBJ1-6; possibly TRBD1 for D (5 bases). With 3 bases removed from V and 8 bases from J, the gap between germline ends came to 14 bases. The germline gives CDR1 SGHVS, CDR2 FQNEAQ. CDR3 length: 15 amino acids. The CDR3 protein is CASSFPGTGYSPLHF. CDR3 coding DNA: TGTGCCAGCAGCTTCCCCGGGACGGGATATTCACCCCTCCACTTT.

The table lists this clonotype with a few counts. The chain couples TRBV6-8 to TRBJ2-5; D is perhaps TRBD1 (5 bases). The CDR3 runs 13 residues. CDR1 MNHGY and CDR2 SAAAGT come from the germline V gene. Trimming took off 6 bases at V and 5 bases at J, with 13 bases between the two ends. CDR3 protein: CASRRPGWETQYF. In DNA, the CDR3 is TGTGCCAGCAGGAGACCAGGGTGGGAGACCCAGTACTTC.

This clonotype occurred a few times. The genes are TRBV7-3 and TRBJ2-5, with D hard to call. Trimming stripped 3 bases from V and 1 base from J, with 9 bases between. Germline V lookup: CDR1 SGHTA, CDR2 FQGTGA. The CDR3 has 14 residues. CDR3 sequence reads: CASSFQARQETQYF. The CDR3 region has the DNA TGTGCCAGCAGCTTTCAGGCGCGCCAAGAGACCCAGTACTTC.

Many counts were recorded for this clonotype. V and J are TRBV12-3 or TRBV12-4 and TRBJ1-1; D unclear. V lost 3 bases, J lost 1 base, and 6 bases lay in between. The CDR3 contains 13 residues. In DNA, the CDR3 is TGTGCCAGCAGTTTTTCAGGGAACACTGAAGCTTTCTTT. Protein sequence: CASSFSGNTEAFF.

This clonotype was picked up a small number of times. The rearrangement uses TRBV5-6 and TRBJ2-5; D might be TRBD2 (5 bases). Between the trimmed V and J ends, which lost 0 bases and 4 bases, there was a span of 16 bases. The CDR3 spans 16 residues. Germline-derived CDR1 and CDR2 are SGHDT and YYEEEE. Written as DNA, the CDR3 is TGTGCCAGCAGCTTGGGAGGGCGAGGCGATCCAGAGACCCAGTACTTC. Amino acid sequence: CASSLGGRGDPETQYF.

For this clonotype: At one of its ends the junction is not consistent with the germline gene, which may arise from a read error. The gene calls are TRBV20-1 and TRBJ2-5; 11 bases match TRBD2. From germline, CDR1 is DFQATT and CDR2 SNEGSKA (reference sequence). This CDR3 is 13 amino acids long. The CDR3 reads CSAGTSGQETHYF. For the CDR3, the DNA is TGCAGTGCTGGGACTAGCGGACAAGAGACCCATTACTTC.

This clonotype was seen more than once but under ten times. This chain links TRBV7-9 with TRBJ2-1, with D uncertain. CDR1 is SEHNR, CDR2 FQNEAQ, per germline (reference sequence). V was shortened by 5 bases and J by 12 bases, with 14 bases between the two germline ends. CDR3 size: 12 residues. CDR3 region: CASSASSWGQFF. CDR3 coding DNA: TGTGCCAGCAGCGCAAGCAGCTGGGGGCAGTTCTTC.